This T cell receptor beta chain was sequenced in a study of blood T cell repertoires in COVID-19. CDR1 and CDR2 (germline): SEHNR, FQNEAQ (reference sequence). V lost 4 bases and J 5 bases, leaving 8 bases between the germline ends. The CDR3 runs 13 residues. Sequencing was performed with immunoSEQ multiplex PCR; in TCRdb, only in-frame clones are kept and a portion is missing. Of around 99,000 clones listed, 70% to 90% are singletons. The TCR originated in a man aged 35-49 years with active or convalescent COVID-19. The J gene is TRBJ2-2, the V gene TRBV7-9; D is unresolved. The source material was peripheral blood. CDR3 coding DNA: TGTGCCAGCAGCTCCACGGGTACCGGGGAGCTGTTTTTT. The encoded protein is CASSSTGTGELFF. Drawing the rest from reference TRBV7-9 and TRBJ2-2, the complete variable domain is DTGVSQNPRHKITKRGQNVTFRCDPISEHNRLYWYRQTLGQGPEFLTYFQNEAQLEKSRLLSDRFSAERPKGSFSTLEIQRTEQGDSAMYLCASSSTGTGELFFGEGSRLTVL.